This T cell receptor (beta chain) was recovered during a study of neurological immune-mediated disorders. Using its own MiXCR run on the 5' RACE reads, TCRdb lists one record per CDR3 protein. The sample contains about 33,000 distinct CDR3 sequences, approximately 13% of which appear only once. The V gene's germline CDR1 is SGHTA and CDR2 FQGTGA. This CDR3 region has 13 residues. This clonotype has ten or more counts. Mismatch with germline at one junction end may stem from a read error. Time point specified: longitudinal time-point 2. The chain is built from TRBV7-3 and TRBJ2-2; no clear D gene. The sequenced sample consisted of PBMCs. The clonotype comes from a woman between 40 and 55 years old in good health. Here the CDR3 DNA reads TGTGCCAGCAGCGTAACGAACACCGGGGAGCTGTTTTTT. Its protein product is CASSVTNTGELFF.